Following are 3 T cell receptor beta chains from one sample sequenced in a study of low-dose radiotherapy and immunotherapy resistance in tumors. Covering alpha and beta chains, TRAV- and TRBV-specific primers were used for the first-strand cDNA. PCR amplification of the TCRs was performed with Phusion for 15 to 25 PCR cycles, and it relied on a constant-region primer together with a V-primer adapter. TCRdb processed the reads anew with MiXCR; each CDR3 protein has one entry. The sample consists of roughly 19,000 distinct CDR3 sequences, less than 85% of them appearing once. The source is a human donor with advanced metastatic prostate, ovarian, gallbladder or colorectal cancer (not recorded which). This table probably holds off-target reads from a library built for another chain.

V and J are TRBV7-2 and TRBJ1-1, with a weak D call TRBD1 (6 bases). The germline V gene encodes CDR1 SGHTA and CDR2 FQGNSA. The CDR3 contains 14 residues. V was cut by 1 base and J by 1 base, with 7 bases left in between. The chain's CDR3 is CASSLGGRNTEAFF. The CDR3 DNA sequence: TGTGCCAGCAGCTTAGGGGGGCGGAACACTGAAGCTTTCTTT.

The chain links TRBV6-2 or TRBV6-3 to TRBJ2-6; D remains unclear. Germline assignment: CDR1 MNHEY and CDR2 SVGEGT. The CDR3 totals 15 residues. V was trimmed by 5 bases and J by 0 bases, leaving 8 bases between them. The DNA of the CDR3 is TGTGCCAGCAGTCCGGAGATCTCTGGGGCCAACGTCCTGACTTTC. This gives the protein CASSPEISGANVLTF.

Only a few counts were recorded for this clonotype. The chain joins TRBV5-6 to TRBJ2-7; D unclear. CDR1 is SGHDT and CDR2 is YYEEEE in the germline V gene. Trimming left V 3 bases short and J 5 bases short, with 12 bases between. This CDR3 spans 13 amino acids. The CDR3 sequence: CASSSDARDEQYF. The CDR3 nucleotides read TGTGCCAGCAGCTCCGACGCACGGGACGAGCAGTACTTC. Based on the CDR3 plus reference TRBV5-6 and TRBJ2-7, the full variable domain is DAGVTQSPTHLIKTRGQQVTLRCSPKSGHDTVSWYQQALGQGPQFIFQYYEEEERQRGNFPDRFSGHQFPNYSSELNVNALLLGDSALYLCASSSDARDEQYFGPGTRLTVT.